This T cell receptor (beta chain) was identified during a study of blood T cell repertoires in COVID-19 (TCRdb year 2020). Notes on the research overall: Samples covering the acute and convalescent phases of COVID-19 were provided by collaborators in the United States, Italy and Spain. The material from the prospective study consisted of cDNA or gDNA derived from T cells, B-cell-depleted T cells, or PBMCs. The dataset comprised deeply sampled blood TCRbeta repertoires from subjects exposed to, actively infected with, or recovered from COVID-19. The repertoires were made available in a free public database intended to serve as a resource for research on the immune response to SARS-CoV-2. The samples were drawn from the first 160 participants of the ongoing ImmuneRACE study and from 950 to 1,500 subjects provided by 6 global collaborators. A de-identified subject ID, COVID-19 status, age in years and sex were almost always included in the sample metadata. Where available, HLA class I and class II types were obtained from metadata supplied by the sample provider rather than from assay-based typing. Paper-wide results and their limitations: Clinical and demographic metadata were provided uncurated, with the amount varying by source and participant.

The immunoSEQ Assay, a bias-controlled multiplex PCR, was used to amplify TCRbeta CDR3 regions from genomic DNA. As for how the authors treated the data: The number of nucleated cells in each sample was estimated from the amplification of reference gene primers within the assay. To quantify the absolute abundance of each unique TCRbeta CDR3 rearrangement, sequence reads were collapsed and filtered. For each sample, productive Simpson clonality was calculated as the square root of Simpson's diversity index over productive rearrangements. TCRdb retrieved this table from immuneACCESS and kept in-frame rearrangements only. Not all clones are present; in checked studies, unresolved V genes account for under half, and no reason is known for the remainder. That table gives V, J and clone size, and the DNA gave D and trimming. Across this sample there are 210,000 or so clones, with around 82% seen only once. The leading ten clones occupy roughly 4.3% of the sample.

About this clone: Its antigen is unknown. No per-base quality is available; no much larger clone lies one base away.

The germline V gene (reference sequence) specifies MNHEY as CDR1 and SMNVEV as CDR2. Trimming takes 0 bases from V and 0 bases from J, and the germline ends sit 9 bases apart. The CDR3 spans 16 residues, from the cysteine through the phenylalanine. The DNA shown is the 48-base CDR3, in frame from base 1. Enrolling through a virtual design, the prospective study's participants ranged in age from roughly 18 to 90 years and lived across roughly 24 United States geographic areas. To assign participants to cohorts, the prospective study relied on clinical history that participants themselves reported in a screening survey and a study questionnaire. In the prospective study, mobile phlebotomists collected whole blood, serum and a nasopharyngeal or oropharyngeal swab from each participant. Prospective study participants could optionally give additional blood draws and questionnaires over an approximately two-month period. Blood samples from the prospective study were shipped frozen or at room temperature prior to DNA extraction.

This clonotype was sampled from a man in his thirties or forties with acute COVID-19. The V and J genes are TRBV27 and TRBJ2-1; the D gene is perhaps TRBD1, on 5 matching bases. Sequencing was carried out using PBMCs or T cells enriched from blood (not recorded which). The sequenced DNA is TGTGCCAGCAGTTTATCGGCAGGGTTCTCCTACAATGAGCAGTTCTTC. This gives the protein CASSLSAGFSYNEQFF.